Sequencing of this T cell receptor beta chain was carried out in a study of human T cells and chemical hapten exposure. Study-level findings and limits: Significantly greater numbers of large CDR3 similarity clusters came from expanded TCRs than from controls. Counts of TCRs above 1 in 1000 frequency stayed unchanged with DPC sensitization. Because they had alopecia, donors may respond immunologically unlike healthy people.

TCRdb used MiXCR to reprocess the RACE reads, holding one entry per CDR3 protein. The table includes around 190,000 distinct CDR3 sequences, approximately 20% detected once. Trimming cost V 3 bases and J 5 bases; bases outside gene matches: 9. The germline CDR1 and CDR2 sequences are DFQATT and SNEGSKA (reference sequence). The CDR3 has 14 residues. This clonotype appeared a few times. What it recognizes is unknown. The time point here: patch test 1, 2 weeks after DPC sensitization. Treatment described: therapeutic diphenylcyclopropenone sensitization with weekly scalp DPC. Whole blood, unfractionated, served as the material for total RNA extraction.

The clonotype comes from a woman aged 50 to 60 with alopecia areata. Some clones in this sample may be carry-over from other donors' samples. This material consisted of whole blood, taken in connection with sensitization to the hapten diphenylcyclopropenone (DPC). This chain connects TRBV20-1 to TRBJ2-5; TRBD2 matches at 7 bases. This chain's CDR3 is CSASSGGGLETQYF. CDR3 nucleotides: TGCAGTGCTAGTTCTGGGGGAGGGTTGGAGACCCAGTACTTC.